The present entry profiles one T cell receptor (beta chain) with its context. The source of the sample is a study of shared clonotypes between healthy human individuals. Each replicate PCR on the sorted subsets used 150 to 200 ng DNA (roughly 32,000 T cell genomes). Sequenced by immunoSEQ multiplex PCR; TCRdb stores in-frame clones only, minus some. Here the sample spans over a million clones, around 75% being singletons. Donors, without exception, were Caucasian adults residing in Nashville, Tennessee. The sequence was obtained from a young man in good health. The sequencing input was memory CD4+ T cells sorted from blood. Subset given: CD45RA-negative fraction.

CDR3 nucleotide sequence: TGTGCCAGCAGCGTAGTAGGGGGCTATGGCTACACCTTC. Its protein is CASSVVGGYGYTF. The rearrangement links TRBV9 to TRBJ1-2; a weak D match, TRBD1 (6 bases). Germline V gene sequence: CDR1 SGDLS, CDR2 YYNGEE. This CDR3 contains 13 residues. V was cut by 0 bases and J by 4 bases, with 7 bases left in between.